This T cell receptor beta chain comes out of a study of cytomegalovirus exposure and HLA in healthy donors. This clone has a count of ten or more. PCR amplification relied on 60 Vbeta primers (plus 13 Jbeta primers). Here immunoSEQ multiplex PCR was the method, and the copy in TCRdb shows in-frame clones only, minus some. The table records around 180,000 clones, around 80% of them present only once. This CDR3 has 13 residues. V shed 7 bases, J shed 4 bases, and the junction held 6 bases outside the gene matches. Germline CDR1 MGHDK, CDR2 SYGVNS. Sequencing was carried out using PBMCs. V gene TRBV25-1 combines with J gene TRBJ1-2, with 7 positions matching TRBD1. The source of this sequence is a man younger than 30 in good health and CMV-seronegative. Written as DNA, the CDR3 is TGTGCCAGCACTCCAGGACAGGCCTATGGCTACACCTTC. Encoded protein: CASTPGQAYGYTF.